The text below deals with one TCR beta chain. A much bigger clone sits one base away, suggesting this may be a read error. This sample was taken from a study of human T cells and chemical hapten exposure. CDR1 is SSHAT, CDR2 FNYEAQ, per germline (reference sequence). CDR3 length: 15 residues. The time point: pre-sensitization, week 0. Treatment in this sample: therapeutic diphenylcyclopropenone sensitization with weekly scalp DPC. Alopecia patients, 18 to 70 years old and DPC-suitable, served as donors. Unique molecular identifiers were attached to individual cDNA molecules during library preparation. One entry per CDR3 protein results from TCRdb running MiXCR on the RACE reads. Here the sample spans 38,000 or so distinct CDR3 sequences, 7.5% to 9% being singletons.

Sequencing was performed on whole blood, taken in connection with sensitization to the hapten diphenylcyclopropenone (DPC). The chain couples TRBV7-7 to TRBJ1-5; D perhaps matches TRBD1 (6 bases). The better agreement between TRBJ2-3 and the DNA end casts doubt on the J call. The sequence derives from a woman aged 45-59 years with alopecia areata. Some clones in this sample may be carry-over from other donors' samples. The chain's CDR3 is CASRYNRDTRQPQYF. Here the CDR3 DNA reads TGTGCTAGCAGGTATAACCGGGACACTCGACAGCCCCAGTATTTT.